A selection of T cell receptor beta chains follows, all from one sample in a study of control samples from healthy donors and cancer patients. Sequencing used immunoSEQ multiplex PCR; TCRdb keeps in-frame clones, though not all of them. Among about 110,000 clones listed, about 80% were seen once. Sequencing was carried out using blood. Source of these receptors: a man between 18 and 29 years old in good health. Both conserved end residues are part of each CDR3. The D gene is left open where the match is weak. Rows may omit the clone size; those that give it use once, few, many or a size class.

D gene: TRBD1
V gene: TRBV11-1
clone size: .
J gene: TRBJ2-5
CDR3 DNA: TGTGCCAGCAGTTCTTTCCGGGGACAGCAAGAGACCCAGTACTTC
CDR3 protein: CASSSFRGQQETQYF

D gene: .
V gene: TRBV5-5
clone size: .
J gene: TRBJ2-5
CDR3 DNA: TGTGCCAGCAGCTTTTTTCCCGGGGCTCAAGAGACCCAGTACTTC
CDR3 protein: CASSFFPGAQETQYF

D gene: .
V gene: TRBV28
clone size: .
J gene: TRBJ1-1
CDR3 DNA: TGTGCCAGCAGTTTTCGTCCGGGCAGTTGGGAGATCACTGAAGCTTTCTTT
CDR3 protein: CASSFRPGSWEITEAFF

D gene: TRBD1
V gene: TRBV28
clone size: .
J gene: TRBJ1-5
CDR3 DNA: TGTGCCAGCAGTATGTGGGGGGACAGCCGCAATCAGCCCCAGCATTTT
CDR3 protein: CASSMWGDSRNQPQHF

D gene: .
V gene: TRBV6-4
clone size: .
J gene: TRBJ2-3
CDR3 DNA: TGTGCCAGCAGTGCCGACTTTGGCACAGATACGCAGTATTTT
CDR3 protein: CASSADFGTDTQYF

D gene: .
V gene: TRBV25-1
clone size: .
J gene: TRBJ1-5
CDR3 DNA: TGTGCCAGCAGTGACAGGGGAACACAGCCCCAGCATTTT
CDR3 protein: CASSDRGTQPQHF

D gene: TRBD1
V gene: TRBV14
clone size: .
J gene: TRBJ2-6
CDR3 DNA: TGTGCCAGCAGCCCGTTAGACAGGGCAAGCTCTGGGGCCAACGTCCTGACTTTC
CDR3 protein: CASSPLDRASSGANVLTF

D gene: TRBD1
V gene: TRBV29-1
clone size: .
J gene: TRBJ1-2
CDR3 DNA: TGCAGCGTCGGGGGACAGGGAGAAGGCTACACCTTC
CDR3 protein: CSVGGQGEGYTF

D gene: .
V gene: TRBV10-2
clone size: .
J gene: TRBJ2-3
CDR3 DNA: TGCGCCAGCAAAGTGGGCGGAGCTAGCACAGATACGCAGTATTTT
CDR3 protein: CASKVGGASTDTQYF

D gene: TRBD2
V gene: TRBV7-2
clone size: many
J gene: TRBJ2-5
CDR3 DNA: TGTGCCAGCAGCTCATCCTTACTAGCGGCTAGGAAAGAGACCCAGTACTTC
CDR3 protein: CASSSSLLAARKETQYF

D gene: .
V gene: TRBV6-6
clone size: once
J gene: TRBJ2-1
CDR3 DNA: TGTGCCAGCAGTCCGGCGGACTGGTTCAATGAGCAGTTCTTC
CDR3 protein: CASSPADWFNEQFF

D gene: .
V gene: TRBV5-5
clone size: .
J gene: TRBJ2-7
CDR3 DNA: TGTGCCAGCAGCTTGGGAGGGGTAATATCCTACGAGCAGTACTTC
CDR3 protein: CASSLGGVISYEQYF

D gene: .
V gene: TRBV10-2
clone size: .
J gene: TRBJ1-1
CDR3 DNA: TGCGCCAGCAGTGACCCCGGGCGGTCGAACACTGAAGCTTTCTTT
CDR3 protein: CASSDPGRSNTEAFF

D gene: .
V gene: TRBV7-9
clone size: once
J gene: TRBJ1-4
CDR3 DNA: TGTGCCAGCAGCTTAGGAGCAGGGCAGGGAAAACTGTTTTTT
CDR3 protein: CASSLGAGQGKLFF

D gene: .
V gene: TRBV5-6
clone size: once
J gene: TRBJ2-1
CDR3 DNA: TGTGCCAGCAGCCTGAGCTCCTACAATGAGCAGTTCTTC
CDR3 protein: CASSLSSYNEQFF